The 21 T cell receptor beta chains in this list originate from one sample, sequenced in a study of T cell responses to AZD1222 COVID-19 vaccine. Some clones are missing from TCRdb's copy, which holds only in-frame ones; the method was immunoSEQ multiplex PCR. The repertoire has some 81,000 clones, 75% to 90% of them found once; the top ten carry around 3.6%. This material consisted of peripheral blood, taken 28 days after the second AZD1222 dose. The receptors were gathered from an adult who received the AZD1222 COVID-19 vaccine.

J is TRBJ1-3 and V is TRBV6-5; D is perhaps TRBD1 (5 bases). Trimming shortened V by 5 bases and J by 0 bases, and 11 bases separated the two germline ends. The germline V gene has CDR1 MNHEY and CDR2 SVGAGI. The CDR3 length is 15 residues. The CDR3 DNA reads TGTGCCAGCAGTCAGGGACGGTTCTCTGGAAACACCATATATTTT. The encoded protein is CASSQGRFSGNTIYF.

The V call is TRBV2, the J call TRBJ2-4; TRBD1 matches at 8 bases. CDR1 is SNHLY and CDR2 is FYNNEI in the germline V gene. This CDR3 comprises 16 residues. Germline trimming cut 5 bases from V and 1 base from J; bases unmatched to any gene: 7. The CDR3 here is CASSSWDRRAKNIQYF. In nucleotides, the CDR3 is TGTGCCAGCAGTTCATGGGACAGGAGGGCCAAAAACATTCAGTACTTC.

V gene TRBV24-1 combines with J gene TRBJ1-2, with 10 nucleotides matching TRBD1. With V trimmed by 9 bases and J by 7 bases, 4 bases remained unmatched. Germline lookup yields CDR1 KGHDR and CDR2 SFDVKD. The CDR3 extends over 12 amino acids. This CDR3 is CATRGQGGGYTF. The CDR3 nucleotides are TGTGCCACCCGAGGACAGGGGGGTGGCTACACCTTC.

The chain carries TRBV6-6 and TRBJ2-1; TRBD2 aligns across 13 bases. The CDR3 has 13 amino acids. Germline V CDR1 and CDR2: MNHNY, SVGAGI (reference sequence). The trim removed 5 bases at V and 12 bases at J, leaving 4 bases unmatched. The CDR3 is CASSQTSGGGQFF. In nucleotides, the CDR3 is TGTGCCAGCAGTCAAACTAGCGGGGGGGGGCAGTTCTTC.

This clone was detected only a few times. The chain combines TRBV27 with TRBJ1-2; weak D call: TRBD1 (6 bases). Germline lookup yields CDR1 MNHEY and CDR2 SMNVEV (reference sequence). V lost 2 bases to trimming and J lost 4 bases, with 14 bases between them. This CDR3 contains 15 residues. The CDR3 reads CASSLKRGPRYGYTF. For the CDR3, the DNA is TGTGCCAGCAGTTTAAAACGGGGGCCCCGCTATGGCTACACCTTC.

V gene TRBV4-1 combines with J gene TRBJ1-6, with D maybe TRBD1 (6 bases). V was cut by 0 bases and J by 6 bases, with 12 bases left in between. The germline CDR1 and CDR2 sequences are MGHRA and YSYEKL. The CDR3 totals 16 residues. The CDR3 nucleotides are TGCGCCAGCAGCCAAGACCAACAGGGCGGTAATTCACCCCTCCACTTT. Its protein product is CASSQDQQGGNSPLHF.

The rearrangement links TRBV5-6 to TRBJ2-4, with 9 bases that match TRBD1. The CDR3 loop spans 17 amino acids. V lost 0 bases to trimming and J lost 8 bases; unmatched junction nucleotides: 12. Germline V gene lookup returns CDR1 SGHDT and CDR2 YYEEEE. The CDR3 DNA is TGTGCCAGCAGCTTGGCCGGGACAGGGTTAAATGAGGACATTCAGTACTTC. Translated, it gives CASSLAGTGLNEDIQYF.

The chain carries TRBV19 and TRBJ2-3; 7 bases match TRBD1. Looked up from germline, CDR1 is LNHDA and CDR2 is SQIVND (reference sequence). Trimming at V came to 7 bases and at J to 3 bases, leaving 7 bases not matched to a gene. This CDR3 has 14 residues. The CDR3 here is CASMVGGITDTQYF. The CDR3 DNA sequence: TGTGCCAGTATGGTAGGGGGCATAACAGATACGCAGTATTTT.

This clone was picked up one time. This sequence joins TRBV5-1 and TRBJ1-2, with TRBD1 identical over 10 bases. The CDR3 sequence is 15 residues long. V trimming: 4 bases; J trimming: 3 bases; junction bases outside the gene matches: 6. Germline-derived CDR1 and CDR2 are SGHRS and YFSETQ. Here the CDR3 reads CASSIGTGADYGYTF. CDR3 nucleotides: TGCGCCAGCAGCATAGGGACAGGGGCTGACTATGGCTACACCTTC.

V and J are TRBV24-1 and TRBJ2-7; a possible D gene is TRBD2 (7 bases). Germline V gene sequence: CDR1 KGHDR, CDR2 SFDVKD. This CDR3 has 16 amino acids. Trimming stripped 3 bases from V and 6 bases from J, with 20 bases between. The CDR3, as DNA: TGTGCCACCAGTGATCGGGGGGCGGGAGCTGCGTCCGAGCAGTACTTC. This gives the protein CATSDRGAGAASEQYF.

V usage is TRBV19 and J usage is TRBJ2-6; D remains ambiguous. There are 14 residues in the CDR3. The V gene lost 6 bases and the J gene lost 4 bases, with 10 bases spanning the gap. The germline CDR1 and CDR2 sequences are LNHDA and SQIVND (reference sequence). Here the CDR3 reads CASRELRGANVLTF. The CDR3, as DNA: TGTGCCAGTAGGGAGCTGAGAGGGGCCAACGTCCTGACTTTC.

The chain combines TRBV5-4 with TRBJ2-2; D possibly corresponds to TRBD1 (6 bases). CDR1 and CDR2 (germline): SGHNT, YYREEE (reference sequence). The ends were cut back, 4 bases at V and 5 bases at J, with 12 bases in the middle. The CDR3 spans 14 residues. The CDR3 protein is CASSPGVSTGELFF. The CDR3 coding sequence is TGTGCCAGCAGCCCAGGGGTCTCAACCGGGGAGCTGTTTTTT.

This clone was observed a single time. This chain connects TRBV9 to TRBJ2-7; 7 nucleotides match TRBD2. CDR1 is SGDLS and CDR2 is YYNGEE in the germline V gene. CDR3 size: 14 residues. J was trimmed by 3 bases and V by 0 bases; bases with no gene match: 3. CDR3 loop: CASSVGRESYEQYF. For the CDR3, the DNA is TGTGCCAGCAGCGTAGGGCGGGAGAGCTACGAGCAGTACTTC.

The CDR3 loop is CASSTLGPVNQPQHF. As DNA, the CDR3 is TGTGCCAGCAGCACCCTAGGGCCTGTCAATCAGCCCCAGCATTTT. The chain links TRBV7-9 to TRBJ1-5, with D uncertain. The CDR3 runs to 15 residues. The germline gives CDR1 SEHNR, CDR2 FQNEAQ (reference sequence). The V gene lost 5 bases and the J gene lost 3 bases, with 14 bases spanning the gap.

The chain employs TRBV28 and TRBJ1-2; D might be TRBD1 (5 bases). The CDR3 is 12 residues long. The V gene's germline CDR1 is MDHEN and CDR2 SYDVKM. Between the trimmed V and J ends, which lost 3 bases and 9 bases, there was a span of 11 bases. The CDR3 nucleotides read TGTGCCAGCAGTTTCTCCAGGGTTCGCTACACCTTC. This codes for CASSFSRVRYTF.

The rearrangement joins TRBV24-1 to TRBJ2-7, with D possibly matching TRBD1 (6 bases). The CDR3 sequence is 13 residues long. Germline values: CDR1 KGHDR, CDR2 SFDVKD. V was trimmed by 4 bases and J by 2 bases, leaving 8 bases between them. CDR3 bases: TGTGCCACCAGTGACACAGGGACCTACGAGCAGTACTTC. This translates into CATSDTGTYEQYF.

The chain couples TRBV30 to TRBJ1-2; D is uncertain. The CDR3 extends over 14 amino acids. Germline V gene sequence: CDR1 GTSNPN, CDR2 SVGIG (reference sequence). Between the trimmed V and J ends, which lost 4 bases and 6 bases, there was a span of 18 bases. The CDR3 DNA follows: TGTGCCTGGACATTGGGCAGCAAGGGCAATGGCTACACCTTC. Translated: CAWTLGSKGNGYTF.

The J gene is TRBJ2-7, the V gene TRBV25-1; the D is unclear. With 1 base removed from V and 3 bases from J, the gap between germline ends came to 1 base. Germline assignment: CDR1 MGHDK and CDR2 SYGVNS. This CDR3 has 11 amino acids. Here the CDR3 reads CASSEFYEQYF. The CDR3 bases are TGTGCCAGCAGTGAATTCTACGAGCAGTACTTC.

The chain couples TRBV7-9 to TRBJ2-2; 8 positions match TRBD1. The junction had 10 bases not matched to a gene; V was cut back by 5 bases and J by 5 bases. This CDR3 has 16 amino acids. Germline assignment: CDR1 SEHNR and CDR2 FQNEAQ (reference sequence). The CDR3 loop reads CASSPYLTGGTGELFF. The DNA of the CDR3 is TGTGCCAGCAGCCCTTACCTCACAGGGGGGACCGGGGAGCTGTTTTTT.

The chain joins TRBV7-8 to TRBJ2-3, with 8 nucleotides matching TRBD2. Germline V gene sequence: CDR1 SGHVS, CDR2 FQNEAQ. The CDR3 is 15 residues long. Losses at the gene ends were 4 bases for V and 6 bases for J; bases not matched to a gene: 9. The chain's CDR3 is CASSSPLTSADTQYF. The CDR3 DNA is TGTGCCAGCAGCTCTCCCCTGACTAGCGCCGATACGCAGTATTTT.

This clone appeared a few times. The J gene is TRBJ1-6, the V gene TRBV30; unclear D gene. CDR1 is GTSNPN and CDR2 is SVGIG in the germline V gene (reference sequence). The CDR3 is made up of 13 amino acids. Trimming took 3 bases from V and 9 from J, leaving 12 bases between them. The CDR3 DNA is TGTGCCTGGAGGGGTCGGGAAGGTTCACCCCTCCACTTT. Protein sequence: CAWRGREGSPLHF.